Here is one T cell receptor (beta chain) with its context. Its target is unknown. The CDR3 is made up of 14 amino acids. CDR1 is SGHRS, CDR2 YFSETQ, per germline. V lost 0 bases, J lost 1 base, and 5 bases lay in between. These data are taken from a study of cytomegalovirus exposure and HLA in healthy donors. PCR employed 60 Vbeta and 13 Jbeta primers. TCRdb's copy holds only in-frame clones and misses some; the assay was immunoSEQ multiplex PCR. The table includes around 150,000 clones, roughly 77% detected once. Broader study findings: CMV antigen specificity of three CMV-associated chains was confirmed in vitro. Later analysis associated a missense DCLRE1C variant with TCR beta V- and J-gene trimming. The study reported that TCR beta sequences accurately predicted HLA-A and HLA-B alleles in most subjects. Earlier results showed most TCR beta V segments being productive about 90% or about 30% of the time.

Sequencing was performed on PBMCs. The sequence derives from a middle-aged man in good health and CMV-seropositive. The gene calls are TRBV5-1 and TRBJ2-1, with a possible D match to TRBD2 (5 bases). The CDR3 loop is CASSLAGSYNEQFF. The CDR3 nucleotides are TGCGCCAGCAGCTTGGCGGGATCCTACAATGAGCAGTTCTTC. Drawing the rest from reference TRBV5-1 and TRBJ2-1, the complete variable domain is KAGVTQTPRYLIKTRGQQVTLSCSPISGHRSVSWYQQTPGQGLQFLFEYFSETQRNKGNFPGRFSGRQFSNSRSEMNVSTLELGDSALYLCASSLAGSYNEQFFGPGTRLTVL.